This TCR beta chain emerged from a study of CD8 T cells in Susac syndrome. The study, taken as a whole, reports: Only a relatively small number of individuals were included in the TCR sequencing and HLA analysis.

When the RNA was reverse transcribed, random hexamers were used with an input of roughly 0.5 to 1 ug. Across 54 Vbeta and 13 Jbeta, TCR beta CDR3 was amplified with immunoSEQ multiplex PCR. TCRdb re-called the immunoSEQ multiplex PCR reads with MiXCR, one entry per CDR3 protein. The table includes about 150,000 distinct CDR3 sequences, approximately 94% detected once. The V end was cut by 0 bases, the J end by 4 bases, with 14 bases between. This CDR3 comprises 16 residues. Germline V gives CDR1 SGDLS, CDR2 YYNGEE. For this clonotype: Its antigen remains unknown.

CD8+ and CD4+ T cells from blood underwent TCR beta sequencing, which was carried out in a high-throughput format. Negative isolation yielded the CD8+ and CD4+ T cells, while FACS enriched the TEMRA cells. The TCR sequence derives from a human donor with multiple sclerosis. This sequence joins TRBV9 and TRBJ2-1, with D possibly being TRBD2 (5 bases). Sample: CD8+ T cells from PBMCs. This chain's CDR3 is CASSVAGSRSYNEQFF. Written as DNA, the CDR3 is TGTGCCAGCAGCGTAGCGGGGAGCCGCAGTTACAATGAGCAGTTCTTC. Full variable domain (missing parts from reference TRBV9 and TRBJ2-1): DSGVTQTPKHLITATGQRVTLRCSPRSGDLSVYWYQQSLDQGLQFLIQYYNGEERAKGNILERFSAQQFPDLHSELNLSSLELGDSALYFCASSVAGSRSYNEQFFGPGTRLTVL.